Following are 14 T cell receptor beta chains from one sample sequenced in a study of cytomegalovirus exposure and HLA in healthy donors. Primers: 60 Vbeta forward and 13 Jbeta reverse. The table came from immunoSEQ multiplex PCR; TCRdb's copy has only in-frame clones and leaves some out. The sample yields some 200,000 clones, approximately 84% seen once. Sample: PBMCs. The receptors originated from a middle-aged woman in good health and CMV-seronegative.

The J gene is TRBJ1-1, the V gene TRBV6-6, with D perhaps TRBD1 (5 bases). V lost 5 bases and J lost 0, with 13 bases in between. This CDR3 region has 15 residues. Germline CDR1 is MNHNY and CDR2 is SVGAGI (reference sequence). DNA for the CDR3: TGTGCCAGCAGTCCGCAGACAGCTATGAACACTGAAGCTTTCTTT. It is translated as CASSPQTAMNTEAFF.

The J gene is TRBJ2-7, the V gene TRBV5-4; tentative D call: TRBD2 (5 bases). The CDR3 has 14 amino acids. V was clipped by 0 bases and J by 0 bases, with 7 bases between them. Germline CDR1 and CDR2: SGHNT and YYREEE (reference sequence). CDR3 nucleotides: TGTGCCAGCAGCTTGGCGGGGAGCTCCTACGAGCAGTACTTC. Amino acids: CASSLAGSSYEQYF. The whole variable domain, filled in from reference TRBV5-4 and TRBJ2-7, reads ETGVTQSPTHLIKTRGQQVTLRCSSQSGHNTVSWYQQALGQGPQFIFQYYREEENGRGNFPPRFSGLQFPNYSSELNVNALELDDSALYLCASSLAGSSYEQYFGPGTRLTVT.

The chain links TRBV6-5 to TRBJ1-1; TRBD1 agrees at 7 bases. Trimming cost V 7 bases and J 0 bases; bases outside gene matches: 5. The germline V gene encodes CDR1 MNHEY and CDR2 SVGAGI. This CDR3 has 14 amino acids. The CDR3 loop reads CASKRTGVNTEAFF. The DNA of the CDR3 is TGTGCCAGCAAGCGTACAGGGGTGAACACTGAAGCTTTCTTT.

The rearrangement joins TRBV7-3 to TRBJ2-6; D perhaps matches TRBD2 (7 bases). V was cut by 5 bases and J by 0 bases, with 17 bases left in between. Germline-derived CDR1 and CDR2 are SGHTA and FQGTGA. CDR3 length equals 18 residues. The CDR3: CASSPNRGAHSGANVLTF. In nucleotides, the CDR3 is TGTGCCAGCAGCCCCAACCGGGGGGCCCACTCTGGGGCCAACGTCCTGACTTTC.

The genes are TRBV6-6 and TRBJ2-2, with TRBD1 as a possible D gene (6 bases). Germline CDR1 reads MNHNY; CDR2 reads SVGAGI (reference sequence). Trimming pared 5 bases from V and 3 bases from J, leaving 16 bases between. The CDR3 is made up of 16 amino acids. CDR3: CASSPLTGSDTGELFF. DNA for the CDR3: TGTGCCAGCAGTCCCCTGACAGGATCGGACACCGGGGAGCTGTTTTTT.

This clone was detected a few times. CDR3 residues: CAISELQGGGANVLTF. The CDR3, as DNA: TGTGCCATCAGTGAGTTACAGGGGGGCGGGGCCAACGTCCTGACTTTC. The rearrangement links TRBV10-3 to TRBJ2-6; 8 bases are shared with TRBD1. The V segment lost 1 base and the J segment 4 bases; nucleotides outside the gene matches: 3. This CDR3 has 16 residues. Germline CDR1 ENHRY, CDR2 SYGVKD.

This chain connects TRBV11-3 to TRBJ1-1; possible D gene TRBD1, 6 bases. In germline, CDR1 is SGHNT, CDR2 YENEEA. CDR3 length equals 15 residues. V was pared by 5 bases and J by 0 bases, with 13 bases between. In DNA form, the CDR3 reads TGTGCCAGCAGCCTCCTAGGACAGATGAACACTGAAGCTTTCTTT. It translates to CASSLLGQMNTEAFF.

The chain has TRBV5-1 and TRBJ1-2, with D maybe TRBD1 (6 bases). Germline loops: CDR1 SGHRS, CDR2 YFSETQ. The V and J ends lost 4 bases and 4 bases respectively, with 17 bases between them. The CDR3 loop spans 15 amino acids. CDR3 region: CASSAGDTGSYGYTF. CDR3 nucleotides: TGCGCCAGCAGCGCGGGGGACACAGGATCCTATGGCTACACCTTC.

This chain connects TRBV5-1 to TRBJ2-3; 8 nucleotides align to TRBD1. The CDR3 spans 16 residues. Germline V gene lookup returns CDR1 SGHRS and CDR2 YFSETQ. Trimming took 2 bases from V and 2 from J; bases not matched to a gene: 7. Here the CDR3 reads CASSFSDRGSTDTQYF. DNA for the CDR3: TGCGCCAGCAGCTTTTCCGACAGGGGTTCCACAGATACGCAGTATTTT.

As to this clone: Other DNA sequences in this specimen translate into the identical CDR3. As DNA, the CDR3 is TGCGCCAGCAGCTTGTCTAGCGGGGGGGAAGATACGCAGTATTTT. This translates into CASSLSSGGEDTQYF. The chain employs TRBV5-1 and TRBJ2-3, with 12 bases aligning to TRBD2. Per germline, CDR1 SGHRS and CDR2 YFSETQ. CDR3 length: 15 amino acids. V gave up 1 base and J gave up 5 bases; unmatched junction bases: 2.

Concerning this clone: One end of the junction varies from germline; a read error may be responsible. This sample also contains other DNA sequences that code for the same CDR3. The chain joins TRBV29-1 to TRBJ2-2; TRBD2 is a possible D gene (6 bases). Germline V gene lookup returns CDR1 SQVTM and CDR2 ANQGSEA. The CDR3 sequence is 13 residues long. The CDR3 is CSVGGLGTGELFF. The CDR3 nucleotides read TGCAGCGTCGGGGGATTGGGCACCGGAGAGCTGTTTTTT.

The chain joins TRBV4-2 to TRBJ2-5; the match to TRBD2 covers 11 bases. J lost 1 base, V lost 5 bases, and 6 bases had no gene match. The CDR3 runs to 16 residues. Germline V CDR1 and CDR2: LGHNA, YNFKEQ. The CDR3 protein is CASSGLTSGAQETQYF. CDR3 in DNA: TGTGCCAGCAGCGGACTGACTAGCGGGGCCCAAGAGACCCAGTACTTC.

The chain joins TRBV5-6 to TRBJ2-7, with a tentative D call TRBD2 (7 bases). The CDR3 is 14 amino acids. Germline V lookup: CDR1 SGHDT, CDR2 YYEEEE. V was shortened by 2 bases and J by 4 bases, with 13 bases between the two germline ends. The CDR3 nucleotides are TGTGCCAGCAGCTTAGGGGGGGGGCGGTACGAGCAGTACTTC. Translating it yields CASSLGGGRYEQYF.

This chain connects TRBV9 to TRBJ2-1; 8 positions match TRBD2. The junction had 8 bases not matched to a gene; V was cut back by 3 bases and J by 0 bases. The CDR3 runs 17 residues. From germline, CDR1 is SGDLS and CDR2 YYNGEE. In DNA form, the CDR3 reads TGTGCCAGCAGCGGTCTCAGCGGGGGCCTCTCCTACAATGAGCAGTTCTTC. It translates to CASSGLSGGLSYNEQFF.